The rows below give T cell receptor beta chains drawn from one sample of a study of T cells after yellow fever vaccination. TCRdb reprocessed the 5' RACE reads with MiXCR, giving one entry per CDR3 protein. The data hold around 610,000 distinct CDR3 sequences, with approximately 13% observed a single time. The sample was PBMCs, taken on the day of the yellow fever booster vaccination. These receptors came from a man under 40 who received the YFV17D yellow fever vaccine. CDR3s include the opening cysteine and the closing phenylalanine or tryptophan. A D gene is named only where the DNA matches it firmly. Size values are once, few and many counts, or a class for expanded clones, and some rows have none.

J gene,D gene,clone size,V gene,CDR3 DNA,CDR3 protein
TRBJ2-3,-,few,TRBV6-1,TGTGCCAGCAGTGCCAGACAGGAAAGGACAGATACGCAGTATTTT,CASSARQERTDTQYF
TRBJ2-5,TRBD1,many,TRBV5-1,TGCGCCAGCAGCTTGGAAGGACAGGGGGAGACCCAGTACTTC,CASSLEGQGETQYF
TRBJ2-7,TRBD2,many,TRBV20-1,TGCAGTGCTAGAAAGCCTAGCGGGACAACCTACTACGAGCAGTACTTC,CSARKPSGTTYYEQYF
TRBJ2-1,-,-,TRBV20-1,TGCAGTGCTAGAGAGCCGACAGGAGGCCGGAGTGAGCAGTTCTTC,CSAREPTGGRSEQFF
TRBJ2-1,TRBD2,few,TRBV25-1,TGTGCCAGCAGCCGGACTAGCGGGGCCAACAATGAGCAGTTCTTC,CASSRTSGANNEQFF
TRBJ1-1,-,few,TRBV7-9,TGTGCCAGCAGCTTAGTTGAGGGTGAAGCTTTCTTT,CASSLVEGEAFF
TRBJ2-1,TRBD2,few,TRBV6-1,TGTGCCAGCAGATCCCAACTAGCGGGAGTCGGGAATGAGCAGTTCTTC,CASRSQLAGVGNEQFF
TRBJ2-5,-,few,TRBV6-2/TRBV6-3,TGTGCCAGTTTACGAGGGGGGACGAGGACCCAGTACTTC,CASLRGGTRTQYF
TRBJ1-2,-,-,TRBV30,TGTGCCTGGAGTCAGACAGTAGAAGGCTACACCTTC,CAWSQTVEGYTF
TRBJ2-5,-,-,TRBV20-1,TGCAGTGCTAGAGAAGGGATACCGCCGGAGACCCAGTACTTC,CSAREGIPPETQYF
TRBJ2-3,-,few,TRBV13,TGTGCCAGCAGCGGAAGGGGGGAACGCACAGATACGCAGTATTTT,CASSGRGERTDTQYF
TRBJ2-7,TRBD1,-,TRBV7-8,TGTGCCAGCAGCCACGCCGGGACAGCCTACGAGCAGTACTTC,CASSHAGTAYEQYF
TRBJ2-1,-,-,TRBV24-1,TGTGCCACCAGTGATGGGCGGGGTTGGGGACACGATGAGCAGTTCTTC,CATSDGRGWGHDEQFF
TRBJ2-3,TRBD2,-,TRBV20-1,TGCAGTGGGCAGCCTACGAGCGGGAGAGGGGTTCCAGATACGCAGTATTTT,CSGQPTSGRGVPDTQYF
TRBJ1-4,-,-,TRBV29-1,TGCAGCGCCAAGACAGGCTCAACTAATGAAAAACTGTTTTTT,CSAKTGSTNEKLFF
TRBJ1-2,-,-,TRBV30,TGTGCCTACGGTCGTTATGGCTACACCTTC,CAYGRYGYTF
TRBJ1-5,TRBD1,few,TRBV7-9,TGTGCCAGCAGCTTAGGTCCCGGGACAGGGGGCGAGAGTCAGCCCCAGCATTTT,CASSLGPGTGGESQPQHF
TRBJ2-1,TRBD1,few,TRBV28,TGTGCCAGCCAAACCGGGACAGCGAGATACAATGAGCAGTTCTTC,CASQTGTARYNEQFF
TRBJ2-2,-,few,TRBV7-2,TGTGCCAGCAGCTTAGCGTTAGGGGACACCGGGGAGCTGTTTTTT,CASSLALGDTGELFF
TRBJ2-3,TRBD1,-,TRBV27,TGTGCCAGCACCATATCCGCCGGGACAGGCACAGATACGCAGTATTTT,CASTISAGTGTDTQYF
TRBJ2-2,-,-,TRBV6-2/TRBV6-3,TGTGCCAGCATCCACGGCGGGGCCGGGGAGCTGTTTTTT,CASIHGGAGELFF
TRBJ2-5,TRBD1,-,TRBV29-1,TGCAGCGTTGAAGATACCTATGGGACAGGGGAAGAGACCCAGTACTTC,CSVEDTYGTGEETQYF
TRBJ2-1,-,-,TRBV20-1,TGCAGTGCCCAAGGTCCCCTCTCCTACAATGAGCAGTTCTTC,CSAQGPLSYNEQFF
TRBJ2-1,TRBD2,-,TRBV12-3/TRBV12-4,TGTGCCAGCAGTCGAGCGGGAGACGGGAATGAGCAGTTCTTC,CASSRAGDGNEQFF
TRBJ2-1,TRBD2,once,TRBV20-1,TGCAGTGCTATCCGCGGGAGGGCCGTGGCGAATGAGCAGTTCTTC,CSAIRGRAVANEQFF
TRBJ2-2,TRBD1,-,TRBV20-1,TGCAGTGCTAGAGGACGACAGGGGCCCGGGGAGCTGTTTTTT,CSARGRQGPGELFF
TRBJ2-7,TRBD2,few,TRBV20-1,TGCAGTGCTAGAGCTAGCGGGAGAACGAAGCAGTACTTC,CSARASGRTKQYF
TRBJ2-7,TRBD2,few,TRBV29-1,TGCAGCGTTCAGCGGGAGGCTGACGAGCAGTACTTC,CSVQREADEQYF
TRBJ2-7,TRBD2,once,TRBV14,TGTGCCAGCAGCCAACCTGGACTAGCGGGAATCTACGAGCAGTACTTC,CASSQPGLAGIYEQYF
TRBJ2-1,-,-,TRBV12-3/TRBV12-4,TGTGCCAGCAGTTTATCCGGGGGCGGCGATGAGCAGTTCTTC,CASSLSGGGDEQFF
TRBJ2-3,TRBD2,few,TRBV15,TGTGCCACCAGCAGAGGAGCGGGAGGTACAGATACGCAGTATTTT,CATSRGAGGTDTQYF
TRBJ2-7,-,-,TRBV20-1,TGCAGTGCCACACAACGGAGCGCCCGCTACGAGCAGTACTTC,CSATQRSARYEQYF
TRBJ2-1,-,-,TRBV28,TGTGCCAGCAGTTCTATGACAAGCTCCTACAATGAGCAGTTCTTC,CASSSMTSSYNEQFF
TRBJ2-1,-,few,TRBV12-3/TRBV12-4,TGTGCCAGCAGTTTAATCCCCCGGGATGAGCAGTTCTTC,CASSLIPRDEQFF
TRBJ2-1,TRBD2,-,TRBV7-2,TGTGCCAGCAGCTTAGTAACTAGCGGGAGTAATGAGCAGTTCTTC,CASSLVTSGSNEQFF
TRBJ2-2,-,-,TRBV7-2,TGTGCCAGCAGCTTCACGACGGGTTCCACCGGGGAGCTGTTTTTT,CASSFTTGSTGELFF
TRBJ2-3,-,-,TRBV24-1,TGTGCCACCAGTGATCAGGGCCCCACAGATACGCAGTATTTT,CATSDQGPTDTQYF